This is a list of T cell receptor beta chains from one sample in a study of T-cell reconstitution after alpha-beta-depleted transplantation in children. TCRdb re-analysed the PCR reads in MiXCR, keeping a single row per CDR3 protein. There are hundreds of thousands of distinct CDR3 sequences in the sample; under 15% occur only once, and 0.79% lies in the top ten. The specimen was PBMCs, collected before TCRalphabeta/CD19-depleted stem cell transplant. The receptors were sampled from a girl aged 2 to 9 with congenital amegakaryocytic thrombocytopenia, due to receive a stem cell transplant. The CDR3 runs from the conserved cysteine through the conserved F or W. The D gene is left open where the match is weak. Some rows have no size entry. The others give once, few or many, or a class for an expanded clone.

V	J	D	size	CDR3	DNA
TRBV7-9	TRBJ2-6	.	.	CASSFFGANVLTF	TGTGCCAGCAGCTTTTTTGGGGCCAACGTCCTGACTTTC
TRBV2	TRBJ2-2	.	few	CASSEQPPLGGRTGELFF	TGTGCCAGCAGTGAGCAGCCTCCCCTAGGAGGGCGCACCGGGGAGCTGTTTTTT
TRBV20-1	TRBJ1-1	.	.	CSANRDYMNTEAFF	TGCAGTGCTAATAGGGATTACATGAACACTGAAGCTTTCTTT
TRBV2	TRBJ1-4	.	.	CASSPDSIATNEKLFF	TGTGCCAGCAGTCCGGACAGCATCGCAACTAATGAAAAACTGTTTTTT
TRBV7-6	TRBJ2-5	TRBD2	.	CASSSDRPGLAGETQYF	TGTGCCAGCAGCTCCGATCGCCCGGGACTAGCGGGAGAAACCCAGTACTTC
TRBV18	TRBJ1-2	.	many	CASSPDRDGYTF	TGTGCCAGCTCCCCCGACAGAGATGGCTACACCTTC
TRBV5-1	TRBJ2-3	.	.	CASSEGAYPGDTQYF	TGCGCCAGCAGCGAAGGGGCTTATCCCGGAGATACGCAGTATTTT
TRBV11-2	TRBJ2-1	TRBD1	many	CASSLVPWGQGVYNEQFF	TGTGCCAGCAGCTTAGTCCCTTGGGGGCAGGGGGTCTACAATGAGCAGTTCTTC
TRBV5-1	TRBJ2-3	TRBD2	few	CASSLALAGGPFGTDTQYF	TGCGCCAGCAGCTTGGCACTAGCGGGAGGGCCGTTCGGCACAGATACGCAGTATTTT
TRBV12-3/TRBV12-4	TRBJ2-1	TRBD2	few	CASTAGGDFYEQFF	TGTGCCAGCACCGCGGGAGGCGATTTCTATGAGCAGTTCTTC
TRBV2	TRBJ2-7	.	.	CASRASTYEQYF	TGTGCCAGCAGGGCAAGTACCTACGAGCAGTACTTC
TRBV19	TRBJ1-1	.	.	CASSLRDGDTEAFF	TGTGCCAGTAGTCTCCGAGACGGCGACACTGAAGCTTTCTTT
TRBV18	TRBJ2-7	TRBD1	many	CASSPRGQGSYEQYF	TGTGCCAGCTCACCACGGGGACAGGGATCCTACGAGCAGTACTTC
TRBV10-3	TRBJ2-5	TRBD2	many	CAISETSSGRAEYETQYF	TGTGCCATCAGTGAAACCTCTAGCGGGAGGGCCGAATACGAGACCCAGTACTTC
TRBV29-1	TRBJ1-2	TRBD1	many	CSVSGDRVSGYTF	TGCAGCGTTAGCGGGGACAGGGTCTCTGGCTACACCTTC
TRBV5-5	TRBJ2-1	TRBD1	few	CASRKPGGTPHEQFF	TGTGCCAGCAGGAAACCAGGGGGCACGCCCCATGAGCAGTTCTTC
TRBV14	TRBJ2-5	.	few	CASWVRKETQYF	TGTGCCAGCTGGGTCAGAAAAGAGACCCAGTACTTC
TRBV19	TRBJ1-5	TRBD1	.	CASSKLRQGHQPQHF	TGTGCCAGTAGTAAACTTAGACAGGGGCATCAGCCCCAGCATTTT
TRBV21-1	TRBJ2-3	.	few	CASSKGLVCGQQTDTQYF	TGTGCCAGCAGCAAAGGCCTAGTGTGCGGACAGCAAACAGATACGCAGTATTTT
TRBV5-1	TRBJ2-7	TRBD2	few	CASSLIPSGSYEQYF	TGCGCCAGCAGCTTGATACCTAGCGGGAGCTACGAGCAGTACTTC
TRBV10-2	TRBJ1-2	.	many	CASSDKAGMQDGYTF	TGCGCCAGCAGTGATAAGGCAGGGATGCAGGATGGCTACACCTTC
TRBV20-1	TRBJ1-4	.	many	CSARVRRNEKLFF	TGCAGTGCTAGAGTGAGACGCAATGAAAAACTGTTTTTT
TRBV7-2	TRBJ2-7	.	.	CASSLLPGGAYEQYF	TGTGCCAGCAGCTTACTTCCTGGCGGCGCCTACGAGCAGTACTTC
TRBV20-1	TRBJ1-2	TRBD1	many	CSARDATGVYGYTF	TGCAGTGCTAGAGATGCGACAGGGGTCTATGGCTACACCTTC
TRBV20-1	TRBJ1-1	.	few	CSAMDQFNTEAFF	TGCAGTGCTATGGACCAATTCAACACTGAAGCTTTCTTT
TRBV5-1	TRBJ2-1	.	many	CASSPARIVNEQFF	TGCGCCAGCAGCCCAGCCCGGATCGTGAATGAGCAGTTCTTC
TRBV2	TRBJ2-7	.	few	CASKDYEAEPYEQYF	TGTGCCAGCAAGGATTACGAAGCGGAGCCCTACGAGCAGTACTTC
TRBV7-9	TRBJ2-3	TRBD2	few	CASSFLGGRADTQYF	TGTGCCAGCAGCTTTCTAGGCGGGAGGGCCGATACGCAGTATTTT
TRBV5-4	TRBJ1-1	.	few	CASSLEGWRGSRFNTEAFF	TGTGCCAGCAGCTTGGAGGGGTGGAGAGGGTCCCGGTTTAACACTGAAGCTTTCTTT
TRBV7-6	TRBJ2-7	.	.	CASSSGATNEQYF	TGTGCCAGCAGTTCGGGAGCGACGAACGAGCAGTACTTC
TRBV7-9	TRBJ2-1	.	.	CASSPARLGYNEQFF	TGTGCCAGCAGCCCGGCTAGGTTGGGGTACAATGAGCAGTTCTTC
TRBV2	TRBJ2-7	.	few	CASLFAGQKGQYF	TGTGCCAGTCTGTTTGCTGGACAAAAAGGGCAGTACTTC
TRBV12-3/TRBV12-4	TRBJ2-2	TRBD1	few	CASSALDRSGELFF	TGTGCCAGCAGCGCCCTGGACAGGTCCGGGGAGCTGTTTTTT
TRBV29-1	TRBJ2-1	.	many	CSVTTTGSYNEQFF	TGCAGCGTGACTACGACCGGCTCCTACAATGAGCAGTTCTTC
TRBV20-1	TRBJ2-2	TRBD1	.	CSANRRGTGNTGELFF	TGCAGTGCAAATCGTAGAGGGACAGGGAACACCGGGGAGCTGTTTTTT
TRBV11-1	TRBJ2-4	TRBD2	.	CASSLSGRGEGAKNIQYF	TGTGCCAGCAGCTTGAGTGGCCGGGGGGAAGGAGCCAAAAACATTCAGTACTTC
TRBV5-1	TRBJ2-5	.	many	CASSWVFPGARETQYF	TGCGCCAGCAGCTGGGTATTTCCGGGAGCGCGAGAGACCCAGTACTTC
TRBV7-9	TRBJ1-4	.	.	CASSFLMGPSNEKLFF	TGTGCCAGCAGCTTTCTGATGGGACCGAGTAATGAAAAACTGTTTTTT
TRBV12-3/TRBV12-4	TRBJ1-2	.	few	CASSFLGSDGYTF	TGTGCCAGCAGTTTTTTAGGGTCGGATGGCTACACCTTC
TRBV9	TRBJ2-3	TRBD2	.	CASRGLAIGTQYF	TGTGCCAGCAGGGGACTAGCTATCGGTACGCAGTATTTT
TRBV27	TRBJ1-2	.	many	CASSLSGLNYGYTF	TGTGCCAGCAGTTTAAGTGGACTGAACTATGGCTACACCTTC
TRBV18	TRBJ2-7	.	.	CASSSGNTYEQYF	TGTGCCAGCTCATCCGGGAATACCTACGAGCAGTACTTC
TRBV4-1	TRBJ2-1	TRBD1	many	CASSHYWDRVNEQFF	TGCGCCAGCAGCCACTATTGGGACAGGGTCAATGAGCAGTTCTTC
TRBV12-5	TRBJ2-2	.	.	CASAPPVSSSAGELFF	TGTGCTAGTGCCCCGCCAGTTAGTAGTTCGGCCGGGGAGCTGTTTTTT
TRBV5-6	TRBJ2-3	.	few	CASSAGDTQYF	TGTGCCAGCAGCGCGGGAGATACGCAGTATTTT
TRBV10-2	TRBJ2-5	.	many	CASSRQEWETQYF	TGCGCCAGCAGCCGACAGGAATGGGAGACCCAGTACTTC
TRBV11-2	TRBJ2-2	TRBD1	many	CASSLEGQWMFF	TGTGCCAGCAGCTTAGAGGGACAGTGGATGTTTTTT
TRBV29-1	TRBJ2-5	TRBD2	many	CSVSPTGGQETQYF	TGCAGCGTTTCCCCTACGGGGGGGCAAGAGACCCAGTACTTC
TRBV5-5	TRBJ2-7	TRBD1	few	CASSLNSGTGIYEQYF	TGTGCCAGCAGCTTGAATTCCGGGACAGGGATTTACGAGCAGTACTTC